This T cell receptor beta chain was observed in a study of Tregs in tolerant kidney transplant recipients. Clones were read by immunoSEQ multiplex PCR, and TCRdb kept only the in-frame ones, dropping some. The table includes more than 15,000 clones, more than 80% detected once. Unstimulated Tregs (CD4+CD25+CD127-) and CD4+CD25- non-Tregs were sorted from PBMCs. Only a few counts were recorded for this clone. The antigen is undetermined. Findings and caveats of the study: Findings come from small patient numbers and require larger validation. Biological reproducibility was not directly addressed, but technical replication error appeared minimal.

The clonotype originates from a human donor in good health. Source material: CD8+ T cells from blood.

The CDR3 DNA reads as TGCGCCAGCCAGGCGGGACAGCACAATAAAGGCTACGAGCAGTACTTC. Protein sequence: CASQAGQHNKGYEQYF. This chain joins TRBV23-1 and TRBJ2-7; tentatively, D is TRBD1 (7 bases). TRBV23-1 is given ORF status, its function remaining uncertain. The CDR3 spans 16 residues. V was cut by 8 bases and J by 3 bases, with 23 bases left in between.